The 19 T cell receptor beta chains below come from one sample, sequenced in a study of cytomegalovirus exposure and HLA in healthy donors. Vbeta (60) and Jbeta (13) primers were used in the PCR. Assay used: immunoSEQ multiplex PCR; TCRdb lists only in-frame clones, some missing. This table has about 140,000 clones, around three quarters appearing once. Sequenced input: PBMCs. The receptor set was obtained from a man aged 18 to 30 in good health and CMV-seronegative.

This clone was detected once. The chain joins TRBV9 to TRBJ1-4; perhaps TRBD1 as D (6 bases). Germline lookup yields CDR1 SGDLS and CDR2 YYNGEE. The CDR3 sequence is 16 residues long. Trimming pared 4 bases from V and 8 bases from J, leaving 21 bases between. As DNA, the CDR3 is TGTGCCAGCAGCACTTCCCCGACAGGCCTAATGGAAAAACTGTTTTTT. It yields the protein CASSTSPTGLMEKLFF.

The chain recombines TRBV30 with TRBJ1-1; D remains ambiguous. The CDR3 loop spans 14 amino acids. Per germline, CDR1 GTSNPN and CDR2 SVGIG (reference sequence). The germline V and J ends were trimmed by 0 bases and 0 bases, with 8 bases remaining between them. Written as DNA, the CDR3 is TGTGCCTGGAGTGTACAGCTACTGAACACTGAAGCTTTCTTT. Its protein is CAWSVQLLNTEAFF.

The V gene is TRBV18, the J gene TRBJ1-1, with 10 bases aligning to TRBD1. The V and J ends lost 8 bases and 3 bases, in that order; junction bases with no gene match: 3. Germline CDR1 reads KGHSH; CDR2 reads LQKENI. The length of the CDR3 is 13 residues. Written as DNA, the CDR3 is TGTGCCAGCGGACAGGGGGGGGACACTGAAGCTTTCTTT. Protein: CASGQGGDTEAFF.

The chain couples TRBV6-5 to TRBJ1-2; no clear D gene. V lost 5 bases to trimming and J lost 4 bases, with 11 bases between them. This CDR3 has 13 residues. The germline CDR1 and CDR2 sequences are MNHEY and SVGAGI. The CDR3 reads CASSEYRSYGYTF. DNA of the CDR3: TGTGCCAGCAGTGAATATCGCAGCTATGGCTACACCTTC.

Comment on this clone: Germline is not matched at one junction end, which may reflect a read error. This chain uses TRBV6-1 with TRBJ1-3, with TRBD1 as a possible D gene (6 bases). From germline, CDR1 is MNHNS and CDR2 SASEGT. This CDR3 region has 15 residues. Here the CDR3 reads CTSMGAQRAGNTIYF. The CDR3 DNA reads TGTACCAGCATGGGGGCCCAAAGAGCTGGAAACACCATATATTTT.

J is TRBJ1-2 and V is TRBV7-9; a possible D gene is TRBD1 (6 bases). In germline, CDR1 is SEHNR, CDR2 FQNEAQ (reference sequence). V shed 5 bases and J shed 1 base, with 14 bases lying between them. CDR3 length: 15 residues. CDR3 loop: CASSGPTDSNYGYTF. CDR3 bases: TGTGCCAGCAGCGGCCCTACGGACAGTAACTATGGCTACACCTTC.

The chain combines TRBV11-3 with TRBJ2-7, with unresolved D. CDR1 and CDR2 (germline): SGHNT, YENEEA. V was cut by 1 base and J by 2 bases, with 9 bases left in between. The length of the CDR3 is 14 residues. The CDR3 sequence is CASSLGGTPYEQYF. CDR3 sequence (DNA): TGTGCCAGCAGCTTAGGCGGCACCCCCTACGAGCAGTACTTC.

In nucleotides, the CDR3 is TGTGCCAGTAGTATAGGAGAGGACACTGAAGCTTTCTTT. This gives the protein CASSIGEDTEAFF. The rearrangement joins TRBV19 to TRBJ1-1; D gene unclear. There are 13 residues in the CDR3. Trimming took 1 base from V and 3 from J, leaving 6 bases between them. Germline V gene lookup returns CDR1 LNHDA and CDR2 SQIVND (reference sequence).

V gene TRBV30 combines with J gene TRBJ2-5; 7 bases line up with TRBD1. The J call is uncertain, as TRBJ2-7 better fits the DNA end. The CDR3 has 12 amino acids. Per the germline V gene, CDR1 is GTSNPN and CDR2 is SVGIG (reference sequence). CDR3 protein: CAWSLQGNEQYF. As DNA, the CDR3 is TGTGCCTGGAGTCTACAGGGGAACGAGCAGTACTTC.

This chain joins TRBV30 and TRBJ2-5; D is undetermined. Between the trimmed V and J ends, which lost 3 bases and 5 bases, there was a span of 7 bases. The CDR3 sequence is 11 residues long. The germline CDR1 and CDR2 sequences are GTSNPN and SVGIG (reference sequence). As DNA, the CDR3 is TGTGCCTGGAGCTTATCCGAGACCCAGTACTTC. Its protein is CAWSLSETQYF.

The chain combines TRBV2 with TRBJ1-1; D gene unclear. V lost 6 bases, J lost 0 bases, and 8 bases lay in between. Germline assignment: CDR1 SNHLY and CDR2 FYNNEI. The CDR3 runs 13 residues. The CDR3 is CASSYSMNTEAFF. In DNA, the CDR3 is TGTGCCAGCAGCTACAGTATGAACACTGAAGCTTTCTTT.

Many counts were recorded for this clone. This sequence joins TRBV6-1 and TRBJ1-1, with 7 bases fitting TRBD1. The CDR3 is made up of 14 amino acids. V lost 5 bases to trimming and J lost 5 bases; unmatched junction nucleotides: 8. The germline gives CDR1 MNHNS, CDR2 SASEGT. CDR3 amino acids: CASSLDRLGTEAFF. Here the CDR3 DNA reads TGTGCCAGCAGTCTGGACAGGCTGGGGACTGAAGCTTTCTTT.

This chain connects TRBV2 to TRBJ2-5; D gene ambiguous. The V gene lost 9 bases and the J gene lost 5 bases, with 19 bases spanning the gap. Looked up from germline, CDR1 is SNHLY and CDR2 is FYNNEI. This CDR3 has 14 amino acids. This chain's CDR3 is CASSYLGPQETQYF. Here the CDR3 DNA reads TGTGCCAGTTCCTATCTTGGGCCACAGGAGACCCAGTACTTC.

The chain combines TRBV7-8 with TRBJ1-5; no definite D call. The CDR3 extends over 16 amino acids. Per the germline V gene, CDR1 is SGHVS and CDR2 is FQNEAQ. V was clipped by 1 base and J by 3 bases, with 13 bases between them. The CDR3 sequence is CASSLGEEVLNQPQHF. CDR3 nucleotides: TGTGCCAGCAGCTTAGGAGAGGAGGTGCTCAATCAGCCCCAGCATTTT.

On this clone: This CDR3 is also generated by other DNA sequences in the sample. The chain couples TRBV7-2 to TRBJ2-3, with 7 bases identical to TRBD2. The J segment lost 6 bases and the V segment lost 3 bases, leaving 6 bases of the junction unmatched. The CDR3 sequence is 14 residues long. The germline CDR1 and CDR2 sequences are SGHTA and FQGNSA. For the CDR3, the DNA is TGTGCCAGCAGCTTTAATGGGGGGGGTGATACGCAGTATTTT. Its protein is CASSFNGGGDTQYF.

This rearrangement joins TRBV7-9 to TRBJ1-1; unclear D gene. V was trimmed by 3 bases and J by 0 bases, leaving 11 bases between them. Germline loops: CDR1 SEHNR, CDR2 FQNEAQ (reference sequence). CDR3 length: 15 amino acids. The CDR3 sequence: CASSFGHWVNTEAFF. The CDR3 DNA is TGTGCCAGCAGCTTTGGGCACTGGGTGAACACTGAAGCTTTCTTT.

The chain has TRBV5-6 and TRBJ1-4; 10 bases fit TRBD1. This CDR3 contains 16 residues. Germline V gene lookup returns CDR1 SGHDT and CDR2 YYEEEE. The V and J ends lost 2 bases and 8 bases, in that order; junction bases with no gene match: 9. In DNA form, the CDR3 reads TGTGCCAGCAGCTTCAGACAGGGGGCTTGGGGGGAAAAACTGTTTTTT. Translated: CASSFRQGAWGEKLFF.

The J gene is TRBJ2-6, the V gene TRBV15; D possibly corresponds to TRBD2 (6 bases). Germline lookup yields CDR1 LNHNV and CDR2 YYDKDF (reference sequence). V was shortened by 4 bases and J by 0 bases, with 13 bases between the two germline ends. This CDR3 spans 17 amino acids. The CDR3 protein is CATSKEGPLSGANVLTF. The CDR3 nucleotides read TGTGCCACCAGCAAGGAGGGCCCCCTCTCTGGGGCCAACGTCCTGACTTTC. The variable domain in full, with the rest retrieved from reference TRBV15 and TRBJ2-6, is DAMVIQNPRYQVTQFGKPVTLSCSQTLNHNVMYWYQQKSSQAPKLLFHYYDKDFNNEADTPDNFQSRRPNTSFCFLDIRSPGLGDTAMYLCATSKEGPLSGANVLTFGAGSRLTVL.

The rearrangement links TRBV5-1 to TRBJ1-1, with D possibly being TRBD1 (5 bases). This CDR3 comprises 13 residues. The V gene's germline CDR1 is SGHRS and CDR2 YFSETQ. Trimming removed 5 bases at V and 1 base at J, with 9 bases between. The CDR3 is CASRGQPNTEAFF. The CDR3 nucleotides read TGCGCCAGCAGGGGGCAGCCGAACACTGAAGCTTTCTTT.